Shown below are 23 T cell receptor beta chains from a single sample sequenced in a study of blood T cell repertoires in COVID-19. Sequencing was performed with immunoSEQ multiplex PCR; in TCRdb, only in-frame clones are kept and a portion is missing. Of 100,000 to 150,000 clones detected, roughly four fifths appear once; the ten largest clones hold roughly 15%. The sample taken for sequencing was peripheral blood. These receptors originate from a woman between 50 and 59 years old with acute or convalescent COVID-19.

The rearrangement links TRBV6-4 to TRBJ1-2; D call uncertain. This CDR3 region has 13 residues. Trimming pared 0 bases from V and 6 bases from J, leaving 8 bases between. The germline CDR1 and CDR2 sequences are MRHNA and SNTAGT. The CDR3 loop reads CASSDSRVDGYTF. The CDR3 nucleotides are TGTGCCAGCAGTGACTCGAGAGTGGATGGCTACACCTTC.

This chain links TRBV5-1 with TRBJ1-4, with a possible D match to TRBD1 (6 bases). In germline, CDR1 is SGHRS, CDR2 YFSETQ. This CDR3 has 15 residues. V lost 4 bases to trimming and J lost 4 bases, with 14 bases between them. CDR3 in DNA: TGCGCCAGCAGCCTTCAGACAGGAAATAATGAAAAACTGTTTTTT. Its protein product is CASSLQTGNNEKLFF.

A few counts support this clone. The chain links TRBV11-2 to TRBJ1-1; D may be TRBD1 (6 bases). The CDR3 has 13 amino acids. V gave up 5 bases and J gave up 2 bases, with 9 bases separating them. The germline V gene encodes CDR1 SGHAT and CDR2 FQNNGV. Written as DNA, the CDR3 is TGTGCCAGCAGCCCCAGGGGAAACACTGAAGCTTTCTTT. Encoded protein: CASSPRGNTEAFF.

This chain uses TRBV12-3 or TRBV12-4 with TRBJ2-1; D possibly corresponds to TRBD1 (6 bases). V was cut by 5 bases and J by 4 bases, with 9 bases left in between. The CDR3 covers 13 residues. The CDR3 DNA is TGTGCCAGCAGTCCCCAGGGGTACAATGAGCAGTTCTTC. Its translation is CASSPQGYNEQFF.

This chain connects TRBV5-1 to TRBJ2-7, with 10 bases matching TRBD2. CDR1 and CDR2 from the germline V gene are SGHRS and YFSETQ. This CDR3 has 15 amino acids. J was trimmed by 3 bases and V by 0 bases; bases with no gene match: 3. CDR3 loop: CASSLGGLAVYEQYF. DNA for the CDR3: TGCGCCAGCAGCTTGGGCGGACTAGCGGTCTACGAGCAGTACTTC. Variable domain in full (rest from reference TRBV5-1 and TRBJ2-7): KAGVTQTPRYLIKTRGQQVTLSCSPISGHRSVSWYQQTPGQGLQFLFEYFSETQRNKGNFPGRFSGRQFSNSRSEMNVSTLELGDSALYLCASSLGGLAVYEQYFGPGTRLTVT.

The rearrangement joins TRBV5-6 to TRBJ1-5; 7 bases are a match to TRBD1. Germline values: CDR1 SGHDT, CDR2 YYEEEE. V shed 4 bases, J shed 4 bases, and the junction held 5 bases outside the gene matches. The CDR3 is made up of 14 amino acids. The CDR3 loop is CASSRDRTNQPQHF. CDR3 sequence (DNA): TGTGCCAGCAGCAGGGACAGAACGAATCAGCCCCAGCATTTT. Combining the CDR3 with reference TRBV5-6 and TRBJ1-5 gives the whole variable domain DAGVTQSPTHLIKTRGQQVTLRCSPKSGHDTVSWYQQALGQGPQFIFQYYEEEERQRGNFPDRFSGHQFPNYSSELNVNALLLGDSALYLCASSRDRTNQPQHFGDGTRLSIL.

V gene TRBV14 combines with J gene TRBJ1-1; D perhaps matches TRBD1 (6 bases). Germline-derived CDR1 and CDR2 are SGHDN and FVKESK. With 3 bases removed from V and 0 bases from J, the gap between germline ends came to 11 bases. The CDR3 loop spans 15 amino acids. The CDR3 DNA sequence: TGTGCCAGCAGCCAGTTACAGGGACTGAACACTGAAGCTTTCTTT. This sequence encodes CASSQLQGLNTEAFF.

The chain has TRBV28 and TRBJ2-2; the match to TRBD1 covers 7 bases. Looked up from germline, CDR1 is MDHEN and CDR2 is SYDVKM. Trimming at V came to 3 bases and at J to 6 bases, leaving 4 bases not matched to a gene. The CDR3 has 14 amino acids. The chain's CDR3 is CASSFPTGAGELFF. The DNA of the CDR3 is TGTGCCAGCAGTTTCCCTACAGGGGCCGGGGAGCTGTTTTTT. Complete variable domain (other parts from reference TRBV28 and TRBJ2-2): DVKVTQSSRYLVKRTGEKVFLECVQDMDHENMFWYRQDPGLGLRLIYFSYDVKMKEKGDIPEGYSVSREKKERFSLILESASTNQTSMYLCASSFPTGAGELFFGEGSRLTVL.

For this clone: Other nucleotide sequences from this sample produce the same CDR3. The CDR3 nucleotides read TGTGCCAGCAGCCGGAACAGGAACACCGGGGAGCTGTTTTTT. As protein: CASSRNRNTGELFF. The chain combines TRBV3-1 (or the pseudogene TRBV3-2) with TRBJ2-2; D is unclear. The CDR3 has 14 residues. The V gene lost 4 bases and the J gene lost 1 base, with 7 bases spanning the gap. The germline V gene encodes CDR1 LGHDT and CDR2 YNNKEL (reference sequence).

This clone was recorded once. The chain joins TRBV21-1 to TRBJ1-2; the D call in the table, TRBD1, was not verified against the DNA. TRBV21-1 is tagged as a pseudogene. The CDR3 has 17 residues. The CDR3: CASSKVGARWDRGGYTF. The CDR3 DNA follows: TGTGCCAGCAGCAAAGTGGGGGCGCGGTGGGACAGGGGTGGCTACACCTTC.

The CDR3 loop reads CASSESNRGRGYNSPLHF. CDR3 nucleotide sequence: TGCGCCAGCAGTGAATCCAACAGGGGGCGGGGGTATAATTCACCCCTCCACTTT. This chain connects TRBV10-1 to TRBJ1-6; 9 bases fit TRBD1. Germline V gene sequence: CDR1 WNHNN, CDR2 SYGVQD (reference sequence). Unmatched junction bases numbered 10, after V lost 3 bases and J lost 4 bases. The CDR3 sequence is 18 residues long.

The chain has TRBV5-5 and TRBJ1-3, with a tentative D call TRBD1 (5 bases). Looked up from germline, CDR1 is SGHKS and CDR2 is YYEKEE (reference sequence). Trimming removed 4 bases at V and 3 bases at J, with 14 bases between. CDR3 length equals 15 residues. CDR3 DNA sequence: TGTGCCAGCAGCAGGGGAGGTGTTGGTGGAAACACCATATATTTT. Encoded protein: CASSRGGVGGNTIYF.

In nucleotides, the CDR3 is TGTGCCAGCAGTTTAAAGCAGGGACAGGGAAGCTCCTACAATGAGCAGTTCTTC. It codes for CASSLKQGQGSSYNEQFF. This chain uses TRBV28 with TRBJ2-1; 9 bases align to TRBD1. The junction had 8 bases not matched to a gene; V was cut back by 2 bases and J by 0 bases. Germline V lookup: CDR1 MDHEN, CDR2 SYDVKM. The CDR3 length is 18 residues.

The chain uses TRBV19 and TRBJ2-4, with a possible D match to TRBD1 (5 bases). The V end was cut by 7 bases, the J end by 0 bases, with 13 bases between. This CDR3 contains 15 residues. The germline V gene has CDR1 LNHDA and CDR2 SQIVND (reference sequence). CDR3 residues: CASTTGAKAKNIQYF. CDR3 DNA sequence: TGTGCCAGTACTACAGGAGCCAAAGCCAAAAACATTCAGTACTTC.

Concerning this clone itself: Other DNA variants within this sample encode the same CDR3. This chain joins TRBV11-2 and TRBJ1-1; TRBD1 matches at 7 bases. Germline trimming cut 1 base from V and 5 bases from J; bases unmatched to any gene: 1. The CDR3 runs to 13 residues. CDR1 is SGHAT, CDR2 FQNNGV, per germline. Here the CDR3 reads CASSLVRGTEAFF. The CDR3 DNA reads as TGTGCCAGCAGCTTAGTCAGGGGGACTGAAGCTTTCTTT.

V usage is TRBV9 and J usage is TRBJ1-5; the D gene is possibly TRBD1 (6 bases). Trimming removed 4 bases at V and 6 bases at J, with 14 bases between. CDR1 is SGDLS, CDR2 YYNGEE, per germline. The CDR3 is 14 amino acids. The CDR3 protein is CASSRGGGLQPQHF. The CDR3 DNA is TGTGCCAGCAGCAGGGGAGGGGGGCTTCAGCCCCAGCATTTT.

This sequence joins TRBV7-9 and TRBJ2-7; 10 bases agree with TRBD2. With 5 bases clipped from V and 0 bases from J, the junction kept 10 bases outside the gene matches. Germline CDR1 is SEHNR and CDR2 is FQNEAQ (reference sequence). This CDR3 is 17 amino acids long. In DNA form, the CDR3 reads TGTGCCAGCAGCACGTCTAGCGGGGGCCCTAGCTCCTACGAGCAGTACTTC. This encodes CASSTSSGGPSSYEQYF.

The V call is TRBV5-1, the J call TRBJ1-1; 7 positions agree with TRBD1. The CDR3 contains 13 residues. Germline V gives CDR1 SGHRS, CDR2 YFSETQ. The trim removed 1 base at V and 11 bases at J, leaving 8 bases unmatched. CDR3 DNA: TGCGCCAGCAGCTTGCGACAGGGACAGAGGGCTTTCTTT. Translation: CASSLRQGQRAFF.

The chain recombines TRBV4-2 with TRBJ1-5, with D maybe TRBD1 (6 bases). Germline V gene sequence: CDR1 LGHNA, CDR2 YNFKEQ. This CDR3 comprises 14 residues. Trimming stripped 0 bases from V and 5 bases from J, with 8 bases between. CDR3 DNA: TGTGCCAGCAGCCAAGAAGGGGGGGATCAGCCCCAGCATTTT. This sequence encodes CASSQEGGDQPQHF.

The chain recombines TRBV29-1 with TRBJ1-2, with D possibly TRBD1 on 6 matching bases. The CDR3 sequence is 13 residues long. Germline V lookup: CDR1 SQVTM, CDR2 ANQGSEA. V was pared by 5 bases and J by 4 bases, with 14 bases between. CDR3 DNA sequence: TGCAGCGTTAATTCAGGGGAGGGCTATGGCTACACCTTC. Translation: CSVNSGEGYGYTF.

CDR3 coding DNA: TGTGCCAGCTCAGGGCAATTGTCCTACGAGCAGTACTTC. Its translation is CASSGQLSYEQYF. The V gene is TRBV18, the J gene TRBJ2-7; D not certain. CDR1 and CDR2 from the germline V gene are KGHSH and LQKENI. Trimming removed 5 bases from V and 1 base from J, with 9 bases in between. The CDR3 runs 13 residues.

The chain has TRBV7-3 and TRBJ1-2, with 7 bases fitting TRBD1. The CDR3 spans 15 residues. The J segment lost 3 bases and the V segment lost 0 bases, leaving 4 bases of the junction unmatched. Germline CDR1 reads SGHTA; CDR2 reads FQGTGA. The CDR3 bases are TGTGCCAGCAGCTTAACAGGGGGCGCCGACTATGGCTACACCTTC. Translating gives CASSLTGGADYGYTF.

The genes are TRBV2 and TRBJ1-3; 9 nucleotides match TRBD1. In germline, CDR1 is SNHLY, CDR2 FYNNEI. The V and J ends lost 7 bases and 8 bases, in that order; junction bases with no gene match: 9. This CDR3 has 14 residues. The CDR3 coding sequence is TGTGCCAGCAAGCCCACGGGACAGGGAGACACCATATATTTT. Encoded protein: CASKPTGQGDTIYF.